Following are 32 T cell receptor beta chains from one sample sequenced in a study of cytomegalovirus exposure and HLA in healthy donors. The PCR ran on 60 Vbeta and 13 Jbeta primers. Assay used: immunoSEQ multiplex PCR; TCRdb lists only in-frame clones, some missing. There are about 160,000 clones in the sample; about 80% occur only once, and about a tenth lies in the top ten. The sequencing input was PBMCs. These receptors originate from a man aged 18-30 years in good health and CMV-seropositive.

Regarding this clone: The germline gene is not matched at one end of the junction; a read error may be the cause. The chain joins TRBV6-1 to TRBJ2-3; 9 positions match TRBD2. The germline V gene encodes CDR1 MNHNS and CDR2 SASEGT. This CDR3 has 14 amino acids. CDR3 coding DNA: TGTGCCAGCAGAGAAGCGGGAGGCTCAGATACGCAGTATTTT. This gives the protein CASREAGGSDTQYF.

The CDR3 sequence is CASSFSGSANEQFF. The CDR3, as DNA: TGTGCCAGCAGCTTTAGCGGGAGTGCCAATGAGCAGTTCTTC. The V and J genes are TRBV7-6 and TRBJ2-1, with TRBD2 matching over 9 bases. The CDR3 is made up of 14 amino acids. CDR1 is SGHVS, CDR2 FNYEAQ, per germline. Trimming at V came to 3 bases and at J to 6 bases, leaving 3 bases not matched to a gene.

In the case of this clone: A junction end diverges from the germline sequence, so it may reflect a read error. The genes are TRBV7-9 and TRBJ2-5, with D uncertain. The CDR3 runs 14 residues. The germline CDR1 and CDR2 sequences are SEHNR and FQNEAQ (reference sequence). In nucleotides, the CDR3 is TGTTCCAGCAGCTTAGACACAGCCCAAGAGACCCAGTACTTC. This sequence encodes CSSSLDTAQETQYF.

In its sample, this clone was seen a few times. Written as DNA, the CDR3 is TGTGCCAGCACCGGGGACATCACTAACTATGGCTACACCTTC. It codes for CASTGDITNYGYTF. The rearrangement joins TRBV7-2 to TRBJ1-2; D may be TRBD1 (6 bases). The CDR3 loop spans 14 amino acids. V was shortened by 7 bases and J by 0 bases, with 12 bases between the two germline ends. Germline V gene sequence: CDR1 SGHTA, CDR2 FQGNSA.

This chain connects TRBV5-5 to TRBJ1-1; TRBD1 agrees at 7 bases. Per germline, CDR1 SGHKS and CDR2 YYEKEE (reference sequence). The length of the CDR3 is 15 residues. V dropped 1 base and J dropped 5; count of bases not matched to a gene: 8. CDR3 loop: CASSLWDSESTEAFF. CDR3 nucleotides: TGTGCCAGCAGCTTGTGGGACAGTGAATCGACTGAAGCTTTCTTT.

The chain combines TRBV5-1 with TRBJ2-7; the match to TRBD1 covers 7 bases. This CDR3 is built from 15 residues. The ends lost 3 bases at V and 4 bases at J; junction bases unmatched: 10. CDR1 and CDR2 (germline): SGHRS, YFSETQ. The CDR3 nucleotides are TGCGCCAGCAGCTCGTCCGGGACAGCGCCTTACGAGCAGTACTTC. Its protein is CASSSSGTAPYEQYF.

V usage is TRBV5-4 and J usage is TRBJ2-3, with 7 bases identical to TRBD1. This CDR3 spans 16 amino acids. V lost 0 bases to trimming and J lost 6 bases; unmatched junction nucleotides: 10. The germline V gene has CDR1 SGHNT and CDR2 YYREEE (reference sequence). CDR3 loop: CASSLGGQSSWDTQYF. CDR3 bases: TGTGCCAGCAGCTTGGGGGGACAGAGTTCATGGGATACGCAGTATTTT.

The rearrangement uses TRBV15 and TRBJ1-5; TRBD1 matches at 7 bases. The V gene's germline CDR1 is LNHNV and CDR2 YYDKDF (reference sequence). This CDR3 is 13 amino acids long. Trimming removed 7 bases from V and 4 bases from J; junction bases left unmatched: 4. This CDR3 reads CATNEQGNQPQHF. In DNA form, the CDR3 reads TGTGCCACCAACGAACAGGGGAATCAGCCCCAGCATTTT.

The chain uses TRBV10-3 and TRBJ2-2, with TRBD1 matching over 8 bases. Trimming took 3 bases from V and 5 from J; bases not matched to a gene: 2. CDR1 is ENHRY and CDR2 is SYGVKD in the germline V gene. This CDR3 comprises 14 residues. CDR3 coding DNA: TGTGCCATCAGTGATTACAGGGGGACCGGGGAGCTGTTTTTT. Translation gives CAISDYRGTGELFF.

This chain uses TRBV27 with TRBJ1-2; TRBD1 is a possible D gene (6 bases). The CDR3 sequence is 15 residues long. Germline V CDR1 and CDR2: MNHEY, SMNVEV (reference sequence). Trimming removed 0 bases from V and 4 bases from J, with 12 bases in between. The CDR3 bases are TGTGCCAGCAGTTTATCCCGGACAGCCCGCTATGGCTACACCTTC. Its protein product is CASSLSRTARYGYTF.

The chain links TRBV7-2 to TRBJ1-3; D uncertain. Germline CDR1 SGHTA, CDR2 FQGNSA. V was shortened by 1 base and J by 0 bases, with 10 bases between the two germline ends. CDR3 size: 16 residues. This chain's CDR3 is CASSLGRGFSGNTIYF. The CDR3 DNA is TGTGCCAGCAGCTTAGGTCGGGGTTTCTCTGGAAACACCATATATTTT.

This sequence joins TRBV5-1 and TRBJ2-2, with 9 bases lining up with TRBD1. The CDR3 covers 15 residues. Germline trimming cut 2 bases from V and 3 bases from J; bases unmatched to any gene: 2. Germline V gene data show CDR1 as SGHRS and CDR2 as YFSETQ. CDR3 sequence (DNA): TGCGCCAGCAGCTTACAGGGGGCAGACACCGGGGAGCTGTTTTTT. Translating gives CASSLQGADTGELFF.

The chain combines TRBV2 with TRBJ2-3; perhaps TRBD1 as D (6 bases). CDR3 length equals 14 residues. Germline CDR1 is SNHLY and CDR2 is FYNNEI. V was clipped by 6 bases and J by 2 bases, with 12 bases between them. This chain's CDR3 is CASSIQGSTDTQYF. CDR3 nucleotide sequence: TGTGCCAGCAGCATACAGGGATCCACAGATACGCAGTATTTT.

In DNA form, the CDR3 reads TGCGCCAGCAGCCCGCGGGACAGCGTCCGCGAGCAGTACTTC. Protein: CASSPRDSVREQYF. The chain is built from TRBV5-1 and TRBJ2-7, with D perhaps matching TRBD1 (7 bases). Germline V gene sequence: CDR1 SGHRS, CDR2 YFSETQ. The V and J ends lost 4 bases and 6 bases respectively, with 17 bases between them. The CDR3 consists of 14 residues.

This chain connects TRBV2 to TRBJ2-2, with D maybe TRBD2 (5 bases). The CDR3 consists of 15 residues. Germline-derived CDR1 and CDR2 are SNHLY and FYNNEI. Trimming pared 6 bases from V and 4 bases from J, leaving 15 bases between. CDR3 amino acids: CASRADASFTGELFF. CDR3 coding DNA: TGTGCCAGCAGGGCGGACGCTAGCTTCACCGGGGAGCTGTTTTTT.

The chain is built from TRBV9 and TRBJ2-7, with 8 bases matching TRBD1. The CDR3 runs to 17 residues. Germline CDR1 is SGDLS and CDR2 is YYNGEE. V was clipped by 0 bases and J by 4 bases; unmatched bases: 12. CDR3 loop: CASSVGAGGSSEYEQYF. The CDR3 coding sequence is TGTGCCAGCAGCGTAGGGGCAGGGGGCTCTTCGGAATACGAGCAGTACTTC.

The chain uses TRBV7-2 and TRBJ2-7; 9 bases line up with TRBD1. The CDR3 runs 17 residues. V lost 3 bases, J lost 7 bases, and 16 bases stayed unmatched. Germline V CDR1 and CDR2: SGHTA, FQGNSA. The CDR3, as DNA: TGTGCCAGCAGCTTCTACCCCACGGGACAGGGACTTCTAGAGCAGTACTTC. It is translated as CASSFYPTGQGLLEQYF.

J is TRBJ2-7 and V is TRBV10-3; D possibly corresponds to TRBD2 (6 bases). Germline CDR1 is ENHRY and CDR2 is SYGVKD. CDR3 length: 15 amino acids. Deletions cut 6 bases from V and 3 bases from J, with 18 bases between. CDR3 loop: CAISARLGGIYEQYF. In DNA form, the CDR3 reads TGTGCCATCAGCGCGCGACTAGGAGGGATCTACGAGCAGTACTTC.

This clone was seen a few times. This chain joins TRBV7-2 and TRBJ1-5; no reliable D call. CDR3 size: 13 residues. V gave up 4 bases and J gave up 4 bases, with 8 bases separating them. From germline, CDR1 is SGHTA and CDR2 FQGNSA. In DNA, the CDR3 is TGTGCCAGCAGCTCCCAGTGGAATCAGCCCCAGCATTTT. Encoded protein: CASSSQWNQPQHF.

V is TRBV19 and J is TRBJ1-2; 8 nucleotides match TRBD1. Germline V lookup: CDR1 LNHDA, CDR2 SQIVND (reference sequence). V trimming: 4 bases; J trimming: 1 base; junction bases outside the gene matches: 8. The CDR3 runs 16 residues. CDR3 amino acids: CASSTRRTGNNYGYTF. In nucleotides, the CDR3 is TGTGCCAGTAGTACGCGCAGGACAGGGAATAACTATGGCTACACCTTC.

CDR3 nucleotides: TGTGCCAGTTCTCTCTCGAGCTCCTATAATTCACCCCTCCACTTT. It encodes CASSLSSSYNSPLHF. V gene TRBV19 combines with J gene TRBJ1-6; D gene ambiguous. The CDR3 consists of 15 residues. The germline gives CDR1 LNHDA, CDR2 SQIVND (reference sequence). Trimming stripped 8 bases from V and 0 bases from J, with 11 bases between.

CDR3 coding DNA: TGCAGCGTAACCGGGACAGGGGGGATGAACACTGAAGCTTTCTTT. Translating gives CSVTGTGGMNTEAFF. The chain links TRBV29-1 to TRBJ1-1, with 11 bases matching TRBD1. J lost 0 bases, V lost 6 bases, and 6 bases had no gene match. Germline loops: CDR1 SQVTM, CDR2 ANQGSEA. The CDR3 extends over 15 amino acids.

V usage is TRBV30 and J usage is TRBJ1-1, with 8 bases that match TRBD1. Germline values: CDR1 GTSNPN, CDR2 SVGIG (reference sequence). This CDR3 has 13 amino acids. With 2 bases clipped from V and 8 bases from J, the junction kept 7 bases outside the gene matches. Written as DNA, the CDR3 is TGTGCCTGGAGTAGGGACAGGCCGGGGGAAGCTTTCTTT. This codes for CAWSRDRPGEAFF.

The rearrangement links TRBV7-9 to TRBJ2-5; 7 bases map to TRBD1. After removal of 5 bases from V and 1 base from J, the junction contained 13 bases not matched to a gene. The CDR3 has 17 amino acids. From germline, CDR1 is SEHNR and CDR2 FQNEAQ (reference sequence). The CDR3 reads CASSQKGAGATQETQYF. The CDR3 DNA follows: TGTGCCAGCAGCCAAAAGGGGGCAGGGGCGACCCAAGAGACCCAGTACTTC.

V usage is TRBV6-1 and J usage is TRBJ1-1, with a possible D match to TRBD1 (5 bases). Germline V gene lookup returns CDR1 MNHNS and CDR2 SASEGT. The CDR3 covers 15 residues. The V end was cut by 5 bases, the J end by 1 base, with 14 bases between. The DNA of the CDR3 is TGTGCCAGCAGTAACCAGGGTTCGACGAACACTGAAGCTTTCTTT. It codes for CASSNQGSTNTEAFF.

The V call is TRBV5-1, the J call TRBJ2-3; 9 bases match TRBD2. The CDR3 runs to 15 residues. The junction had 5 bases not matched to a gene; V was cut back by 3 bases and J by 3 bases. Germline-derived CDR1 and CDR2 are SGHRS and YFSETQ. This chain's CDR3 is CASSWVAGETDTQYF. CDR3 sequence (DNA): TGCGCCAGCAGCTGGGTAGCGGGAGAAACAGATACGCAGTATTTT.

The V and J genes are TRBV2 and TRBJ2-1; 9 nucleotides line up with TRBD2. V shed 6 bases, J shed 0 bases, and the junction held 21 bases outside the gene matches. The CDR3 sequence is 21 residues long. CDR1 and CDR2 from the germline V gene are SNHLY and FYNNEI. The chain's CDR3 is CASSQSLPRGGILFSYNEQFF. The CDR3 bases are TGTGCCAGCAGCCAAAGCCTTCCGCGGGGGGGAATTCTATTCTCCTACAATGAGCAGTTCTTC.

V is TRBV25-1 and J is TRBJ1-6; 7 bases line up with TRBD1. Germline V gene data show CDR1 as MGHDK and CDR2 as SYGVNS. CDR3 length: 14 residues. V gave up 6 bases and J gave up 6 bases; unmatched junction bases: 5. The CDR3 coding sequence is TGTGCCAGCAGCGACAGGGTCCCTAATTCACCCCTCCACTTT. Amino acid sequence: CASSDRVPNSPLHF.

CDR3 region: CASSKDRGLPEAFF. CDR3 sequence (DNA): TGTGCCAGCAGCAAAGACAGGGGTTTACCTGAAGCTTTCTTT. This rearrangement joins TRBV5-5 to TRBJ1-1; TRBD1 matches at 8 bases. Germline CDR1 and CDR2: SGHKS and YYEKEE (reference sequence). This CDR3 is 14 amino acids long. J gave up 6 bases and V 4 bases, and 8 bases lay outside the gene matches.

The chain combines TRBV5-1 with TRBJ1-1, with a weak D call TRBD1 (6 bases). CDR1 and CDR2 (germline): SGHRS, YFSETQ. The CDR3 has 14 residues. The V and J ends lost 3 bases and 1 base respectively, with 10 bases between them. CDR3 amino acids: CASSSIGGNTEAFF. The CDR3 DNA is TGCGCCAGCAGCTCAATAGGGGGGAACACTGAAGCTTTCTTT.

This chain connects TRBV28 to TRBJ2-1, with D perhaps matching TRBD2 (5 bases). In germline, CDR1 is MDHEN, CDR2 SYDVKM. V was trimmed by 6 bases and J by 9 bases, leaving 15 bases between them. The CDR3 contains 13 residues. CDR3 nucleotides: TGTGCCAGCAGCATGGAGGTAGTGGGTGAGCAGTTCTTC. Residues: CASSMEVVGEQFF.

The J gene is TRBJ2-2, the V gene TRBV19; D remains unclear. Trimming took off 5 bases at V and 1 base at J, with 14 bases between the two ends. CDR1 LNHDA and CDR2 SQIVND come from the germline V gene (reference sequence). The CDR3 is 16 amino acids. The CDR3 region is CASSLIPAGNTGELFF. The CDR3 DNA reads TGTGCCAGTAGTCTCATCCCCGCAGGGAACACCGGGGAGCTGTTTTTT.